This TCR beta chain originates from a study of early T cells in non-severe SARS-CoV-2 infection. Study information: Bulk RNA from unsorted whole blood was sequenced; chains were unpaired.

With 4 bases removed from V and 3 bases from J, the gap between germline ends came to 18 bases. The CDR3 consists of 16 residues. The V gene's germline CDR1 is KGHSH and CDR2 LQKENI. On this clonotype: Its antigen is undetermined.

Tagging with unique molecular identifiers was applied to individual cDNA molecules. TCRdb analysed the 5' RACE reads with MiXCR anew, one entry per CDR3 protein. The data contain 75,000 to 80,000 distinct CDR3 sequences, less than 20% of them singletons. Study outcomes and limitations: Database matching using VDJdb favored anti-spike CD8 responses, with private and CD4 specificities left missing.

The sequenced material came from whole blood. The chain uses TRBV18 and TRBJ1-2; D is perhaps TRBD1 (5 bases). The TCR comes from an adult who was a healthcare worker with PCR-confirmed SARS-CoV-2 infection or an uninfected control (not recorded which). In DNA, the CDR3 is TGTGCCAGCTCACGAATCGACGCAGGGACCTACTATGGCTACACCTTC. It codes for CASSRIDAGTYYGYTF.